This TCR beta chain derives from a study of CD8 T cells in ankylosing spondylitis. Study-wide results and limits: What appeared characteristic of ankylosing spondylitis blood was a TCR beta motif of eight highly homologous variants.

TCRdb analysed the 5' RACE reads with MiXCR anew, one entry per CDR3 protein. The sample includes about 360,000 distinct CDR3 sequences, about 20% of them seen just once. There are a few counts of this clonotype. The antigen is undetermined. The V and J ends lost 2 bases and 8 bases, in that order; junction bases with no gene match: 10. The germline CDR1 and CDR2 sequences are DFQATT and SNEGSKA (reference sequence). The CDR3 runs to 15 residues. Sequenced: blood, either unsorted or a sorted T cell fraction (not recorded which). This receptor was obtained from a male donor with ankylosing spondylitis or in good health (not recorded which). The chain links TRBV20-1 to TRBJ2-1; 9 bases agree with TRBD1. CDR3 coding DNA: TGCAGTGCTAGAACTGCGGGACAGGGTTTGCATGAGCAGTTCTTC. It specifies CSARTAGQGLHEQFF.